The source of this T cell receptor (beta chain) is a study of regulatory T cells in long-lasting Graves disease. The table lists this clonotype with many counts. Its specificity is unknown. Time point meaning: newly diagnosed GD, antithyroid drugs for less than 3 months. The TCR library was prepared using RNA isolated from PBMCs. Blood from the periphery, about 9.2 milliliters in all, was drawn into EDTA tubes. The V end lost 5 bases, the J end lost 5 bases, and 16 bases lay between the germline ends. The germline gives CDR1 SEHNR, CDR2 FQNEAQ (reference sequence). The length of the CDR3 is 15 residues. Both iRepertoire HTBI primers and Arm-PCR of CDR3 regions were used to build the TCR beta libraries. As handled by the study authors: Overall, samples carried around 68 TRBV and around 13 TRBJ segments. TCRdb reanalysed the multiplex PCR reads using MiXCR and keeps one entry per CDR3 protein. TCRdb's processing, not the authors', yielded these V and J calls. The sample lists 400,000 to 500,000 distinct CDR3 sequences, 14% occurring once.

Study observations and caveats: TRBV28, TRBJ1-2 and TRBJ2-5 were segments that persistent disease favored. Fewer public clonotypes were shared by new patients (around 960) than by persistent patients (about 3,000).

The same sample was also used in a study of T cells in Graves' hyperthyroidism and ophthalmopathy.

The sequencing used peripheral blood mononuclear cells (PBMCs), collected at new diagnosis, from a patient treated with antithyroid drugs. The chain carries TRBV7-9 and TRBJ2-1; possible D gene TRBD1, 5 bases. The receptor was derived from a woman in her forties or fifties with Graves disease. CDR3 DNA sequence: TGTGCCAGCAGCCCCCAGGGTGGATCCAACAATGAGCAGTTCTTC. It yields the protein CASSPQGGSNNEQFF.